A selection of T cell receptor beta chains follows, all from one sample in a study of blood T cell repertoires in COVID-19. Profiled with immunoSEQ multiplex PCR; TCRdb holds only in-frame clones, not every one. The sample has tens of thousands of clones, under 90% seen once. The sample was peripheral blood. Source of these receptors: a man aged 55-75 years with COVID-19, enrolled during active disease. The CDR3 runs from the conserved cysteine through the conserved F or W. The D gene is left open where the match is weak.

d_call	v_call	j_call	cdr3_aa	cdr3_nt
TRBD1	TRBV28	TRBJ1-2	CASTLDRGVIGYTF	TGTGCCAGCACCCTGGACAGGGGGGTAATCGGCTACACCTTC
.	TRBV7-3	TRBJ2-2	CASSREPTGELFF	TGTGCCAGCTCCCGGGAGCCCACCGGGGAGCTGTTTTTT
.	TRBV28	TRBJ1-1	CASSSDSTMNTEAFF	TGTGCCAGCAGTTCCGACAGTACCATGAACACTGAAGCTTTCTTT
.	TRBV30	TRBJ2-7	CACLNSESYEQYF	TGTGCCTGTCTCAACAGTGAATCCTACGAGCAGTACTTC
TRBD2	TRBV6-5	TRBJ2-3	CASSPPGGVSDTQYF	TGTGCCAGCAGTCCTCCGGGGGGGGTTTCAGATACGCAGTATTTT
TRBD2	TRBV9	TRBJ2-1	CASSVTSGRGEQFF	TGTGCCAGCAGCGTAACTAGCGGTAGGGGAGAGCAGTTCTTC
.	TRBV7-9	TRBJ1-3	CASSPSGYGGNTIYF	TGTGCCAGCAGCCCTTCGGGATACGGTGGAAACACCATATATTTT
.	TRBV19	TRBJ1-1	CASSTWTANTEAFF	TGTGCCAGTAGTACCTGGACAGCGAACACTGAAGCTTTCTTT
.	TRBV4-2	TRBJ1-1	CASSPGGLGEAFF	TGTGCCAGCAGCCCCGGGGGTTTGGGTGAAGCTTTCTTT
TRBD1	TRBV24-1	TRBJ1-2	CATSASDRGDYGYTF	TGTGCCACCAGTGCAAGCGACAGGGGGGACTATGGCTACACCTTC
.	TRBV11-3	TRBJ1-2	CASSLGGGDYGYTF	TGTGCCAGCAGCTTAGGGGGGGGCGACTATGGCTACACCTTC
TRBD2	TRBV5-4	TRBJ2-2	CASSLGLAGTGELFF	TGTGCCAGCAGCTTGGGACTAGCGGGCACCGGGGAGCTGTTTTTT
TRBD1	TRBV6-5	TRBJ1-5	CASSRTGDQPQHF	TGTGCCAGCAGTCGCACAGGGGATCAGCCCCAGCATTTT
.	TRBV20-1	TRBJ2-1	CSASRLVDEQFF	TGCAGTGCTAGTAGACTAGTCGATGAGCAGTTCTTC
TRBD1	TRBV7-9	TRBJ1-4	CASSLDRGNEKLFF	TGTGCCAGCAGCCTGGACAGGGGAAATGAAAAACTGTTTTTT